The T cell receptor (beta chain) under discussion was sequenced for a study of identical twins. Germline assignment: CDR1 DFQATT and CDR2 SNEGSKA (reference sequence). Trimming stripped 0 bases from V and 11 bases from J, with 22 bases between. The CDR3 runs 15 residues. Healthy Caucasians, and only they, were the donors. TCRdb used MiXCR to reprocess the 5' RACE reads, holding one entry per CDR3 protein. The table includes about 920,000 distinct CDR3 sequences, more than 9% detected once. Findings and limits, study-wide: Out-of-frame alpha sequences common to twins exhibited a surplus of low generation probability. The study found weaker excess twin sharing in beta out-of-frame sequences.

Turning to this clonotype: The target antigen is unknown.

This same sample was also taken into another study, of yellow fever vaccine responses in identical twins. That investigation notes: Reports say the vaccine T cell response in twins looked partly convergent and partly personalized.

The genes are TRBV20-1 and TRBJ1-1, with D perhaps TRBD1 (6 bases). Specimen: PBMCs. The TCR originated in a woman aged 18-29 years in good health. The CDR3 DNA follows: TGCAGTGCTAGAGATTATCTCTTGAGTGGGGGCCCGGCTTTCTTT. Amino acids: CSARDYLLSGGPAFF.